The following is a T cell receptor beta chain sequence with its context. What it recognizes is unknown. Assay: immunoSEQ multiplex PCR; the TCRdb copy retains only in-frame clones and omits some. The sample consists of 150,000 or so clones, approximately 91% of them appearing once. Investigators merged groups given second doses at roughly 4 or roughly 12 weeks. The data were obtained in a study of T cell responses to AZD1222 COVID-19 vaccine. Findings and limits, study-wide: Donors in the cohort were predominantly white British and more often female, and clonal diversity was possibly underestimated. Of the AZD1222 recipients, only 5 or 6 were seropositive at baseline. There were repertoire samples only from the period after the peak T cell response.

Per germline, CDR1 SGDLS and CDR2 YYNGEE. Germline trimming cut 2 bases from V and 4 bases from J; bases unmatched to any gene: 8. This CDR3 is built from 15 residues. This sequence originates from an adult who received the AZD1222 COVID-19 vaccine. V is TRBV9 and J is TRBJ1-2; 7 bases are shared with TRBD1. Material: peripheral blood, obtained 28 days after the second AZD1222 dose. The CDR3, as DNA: TGTGCCAGCAGCGTCGGACAGGCCATCCGCTATGGCTACACCTTC. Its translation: CASSVGQAIRYGYTF.